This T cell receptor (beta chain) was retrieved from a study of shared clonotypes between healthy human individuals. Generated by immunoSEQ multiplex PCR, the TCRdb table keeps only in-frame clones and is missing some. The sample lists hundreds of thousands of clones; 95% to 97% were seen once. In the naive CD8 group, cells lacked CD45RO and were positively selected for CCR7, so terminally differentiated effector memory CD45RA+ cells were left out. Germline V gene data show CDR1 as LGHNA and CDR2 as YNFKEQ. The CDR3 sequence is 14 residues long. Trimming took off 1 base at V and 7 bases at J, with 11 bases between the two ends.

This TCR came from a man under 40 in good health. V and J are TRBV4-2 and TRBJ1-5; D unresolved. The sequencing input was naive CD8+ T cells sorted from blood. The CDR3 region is CASSQGHGEQPQHF. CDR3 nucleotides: TGTGCCAGCAGCCAAGGGCACGGGGAACAGCCCCAGCATTTT.